This T cell receptor (beta chain) emerged from a study of tumor-infiltrating lymphocytes in primary liver carcinoma. The wider study: Stage T1-T3 N0M0 tumors measured roughly 4.2 to 10 cm at most. Study-wide findings and caveats: Only about 7.5-25% of top clones were detected in all five tumor regions.

V was trimmed by 5 bases and J by 14 bases, leaving 20 bases between them. This CDR3 has 14 residues. Per germline, CDR1 SGHRS and CDR2 YFSETQ. TCR beta cDNA was made from 500 ng total RNA with a constant-region primer. Three nested multiplex PCR rounds, a slightly modified ARM-PCR, produced the libraries for TCR beta. With TRBV1-TRBV30 forward primers and a C-beta reverse primer, the first two PCR rounds were run for nine to eleven cycles each. One entry per CDR3 protein, called by TCRdb with MiXCR from the multiplex PCR reads. The sample lists approximately 23,000 distinct CDR3 sequences; 75% to 85% were seen once. As for this clonotype: What it binds is unknown.

Unsorted bulk tissue (roughly 19-31 mg) underwent RNA and DNA co-extraction. Every tumor yielded five separate sampled regions. Sample: liver tumor tissue from sampling region 2. Sample subset: tumor region T2, inferior pole. This sequence originates from a young woman with primary liver carcinoma and hepatitis B virus infection. The V call is TRBV5-1, the J call TRBJ1-6; TRBD1 might be the D (5 bases). CDR3 loop: CASSRQRGLSALHF. CDR3 in DNA: TGCGCCAGCAGTCGGCAGAGGGGACTCTCTGCCCTCCACTTT.